This entry describes one TCR beta chain. Antigen specificity is unknown. The germline V gene has CDR1 DFQATT and CDR2 SNEGSKA (reference sequence). Trimming removed 6 bases from V and 5 bases from J, with 17 bases in between. The CDR3 runs to 15 residues. This record belongs to a study of T cells after yellow fever vaccination. Study-wide findings and caveats: Although most clonotypes did not, a small share appeared in both CD4 and CD8 compartments. Abundant bulk-derived clonotypes could contaminate FACS-sorted repertoires. Weaker in magnitude, the secondary response showed a faster peak on day 5 versus 15.

It was through 5'RACE template switching that TCR cDNA was made, with a universal primer site and UMIs added. TCRdb ran MiXCR on the 5' RACE reads and lists one entry per CDR3 protein. The sample holds around 180,000 distinct CDR3 sequences, approximately 6% seen once. The V gene is TRBV20-1, the J gene TRBJ1-6; D possibly corresponds to TRBD1 (6 bases). This sequence was found in a man aged 18-30 years who received the YFV17D yellow fever vaccine. The sample in question was CD4+ T cells sorted from PBMCs, obtained on the day of the first yellow fever vaccination. CDR3 DNA: TGCAGTGCCCCCCATCCTGGACAGAATAATTCACCCCTCCACTTT. This gives the protein CSAPHPGQNNSPLHF.